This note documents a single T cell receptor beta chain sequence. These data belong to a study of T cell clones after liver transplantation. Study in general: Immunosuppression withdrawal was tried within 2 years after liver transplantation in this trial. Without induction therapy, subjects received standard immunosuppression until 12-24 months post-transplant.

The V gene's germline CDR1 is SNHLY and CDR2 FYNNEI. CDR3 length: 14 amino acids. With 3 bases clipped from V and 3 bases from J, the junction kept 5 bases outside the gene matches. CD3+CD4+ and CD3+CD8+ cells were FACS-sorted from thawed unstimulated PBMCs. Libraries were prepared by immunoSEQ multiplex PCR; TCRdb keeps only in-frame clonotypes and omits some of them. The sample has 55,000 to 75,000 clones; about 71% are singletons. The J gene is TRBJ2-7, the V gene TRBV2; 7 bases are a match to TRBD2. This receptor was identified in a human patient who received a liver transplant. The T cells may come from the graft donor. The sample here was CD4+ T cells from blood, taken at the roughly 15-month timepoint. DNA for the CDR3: TGTGCCAGCAGTGAGGTCGGGGGGATCTACGAGCAGTACTTC. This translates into CASSEVGGIYEQYF.